The subject of this entry is one TCR beta chain. Data came from immunoSEQ multiplex PCR; TCRdb stores just in-frame clones and leaves some out. Altogether 2,500,000 or so clones are present, approximately 93% being singletons, with the ten largest covering roughly 0.36%. This sample is drawn from a study of shared clonotypes between healthy human individuals. The V end was cut by 6 bases, the J end by 5 bases, with 14 bases between. CDR1 is MNHEY, CDR2 SVGAGI, per germline. The CDR3 spans 13 residues. This rearrangement joins TRBV6-5 to TRBJ2-7, with D possibly matching TRBD1 (5 bases). The receptor's source is a man younger than 30 in good health. Some clones in this sample may be carry-over from other donors' samples. Sequenced: naive CD4+ T cells from PBMCs. Subset here: CD45RA+ positively selected. The chain's CDR3 is CASRYPPGNEQYF. In DNA form, the CDR3 reads TGTGCCAGCAGGTACCCACCAGGGAACGAGCAGTACTTC.